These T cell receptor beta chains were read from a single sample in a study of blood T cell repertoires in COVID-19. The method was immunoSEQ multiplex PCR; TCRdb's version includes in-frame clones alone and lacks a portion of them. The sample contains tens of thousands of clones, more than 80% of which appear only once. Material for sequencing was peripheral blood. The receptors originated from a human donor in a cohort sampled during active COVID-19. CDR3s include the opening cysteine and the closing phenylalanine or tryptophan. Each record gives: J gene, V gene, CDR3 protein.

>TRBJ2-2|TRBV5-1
CASSLVGSTGELFF
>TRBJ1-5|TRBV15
CATSGEDRGINQPQHF
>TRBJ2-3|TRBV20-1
CSASIGANPSGVSDTQYF
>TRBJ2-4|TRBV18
CASSTGTEGTRNIQYF
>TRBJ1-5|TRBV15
CATSREIGGQPQHF
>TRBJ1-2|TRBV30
CAWSARGGAGYTF
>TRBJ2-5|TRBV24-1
CATSDTSGNGETQYF
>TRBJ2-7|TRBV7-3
CASSLMGGSYEQYF
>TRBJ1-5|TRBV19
CASSIEAAQPQHF
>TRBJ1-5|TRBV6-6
CASSYGQGGAQPQHF
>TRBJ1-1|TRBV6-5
CASSTLGTVNTEAFF
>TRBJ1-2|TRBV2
CASRPFTGRGYTF
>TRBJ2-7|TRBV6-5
CASSSRLAGGPGEQYF
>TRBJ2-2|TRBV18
CASSPGLAGAGTGELFF
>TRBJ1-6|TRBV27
CARRDRDNNSPLHF
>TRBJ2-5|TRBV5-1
CASSNAGGPQETQYF
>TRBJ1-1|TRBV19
CASFDGAMNTEAFF
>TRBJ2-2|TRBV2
CASSGDSGDTGELFF
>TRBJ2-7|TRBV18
CASSAVSASGRGTYEQYF
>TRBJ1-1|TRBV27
CASSPLGGTEAFF
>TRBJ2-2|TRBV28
CASSLVGGTGELFF
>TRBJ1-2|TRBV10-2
CASSEGVGQGSGYTF
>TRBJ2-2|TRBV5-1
CASSQGQPNTGELFF
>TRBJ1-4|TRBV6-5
CASRREGASGEKLFF
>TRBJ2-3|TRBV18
CASSRTSTSTDTQYF
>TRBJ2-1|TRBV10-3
CAISGGLAGGWDEQFF
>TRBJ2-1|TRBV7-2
CASSLVATSGGRGEQFF
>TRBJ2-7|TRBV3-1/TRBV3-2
CASSQARQSSYEQYF
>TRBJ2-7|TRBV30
CAWSPKPGQRSYEQYF
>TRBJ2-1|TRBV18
CASSPPGGIYNEQFF
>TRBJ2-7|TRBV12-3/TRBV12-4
CASSWGQTEEQYF
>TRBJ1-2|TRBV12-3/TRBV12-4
CASSLAHERYTF
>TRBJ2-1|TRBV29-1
CSVGRDSYNEQFF
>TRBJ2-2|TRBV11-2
CASSLTAANTGELFF
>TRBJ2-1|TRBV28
CASGRLAGGVNEQFF
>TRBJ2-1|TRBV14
CASSLEAVGQFF
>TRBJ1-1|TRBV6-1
CASSERSHTEAFF
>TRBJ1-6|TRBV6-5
CASRVVGTGASPLHF
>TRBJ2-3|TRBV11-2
CASTVGQWADTQYF
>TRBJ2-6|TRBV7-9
CASIYGGGLGANVLTF
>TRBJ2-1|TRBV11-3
CASSQTGTEAFF
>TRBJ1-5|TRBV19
CASIEAGQSRNQPQHF
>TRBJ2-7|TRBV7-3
CASSLRGGEQYF
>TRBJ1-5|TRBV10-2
CASSESWGGQPQHF
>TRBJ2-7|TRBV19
CASSAPGQGAYEQYF
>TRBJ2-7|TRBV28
CASSFPGAPNEQYF
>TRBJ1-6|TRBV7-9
CASSPLQGANSPLHF
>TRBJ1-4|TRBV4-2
CASSLQLRLNEKLFF
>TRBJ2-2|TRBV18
CASSPGTGNLAGELFF
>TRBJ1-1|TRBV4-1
CASSQDGQPAFF
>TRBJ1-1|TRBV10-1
CASTGQGYNTEAFF
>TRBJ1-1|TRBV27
CASSLRRGIHTEAFF
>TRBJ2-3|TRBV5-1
CASSLAIVWPDTQYF
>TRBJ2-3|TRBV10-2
CASRLSLAGGTDTQYF
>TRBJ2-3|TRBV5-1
CASSSGTPTDTQYF